The 22 T cell receptor beta chains below were found in one sample sequenced in a study of post-analysis software for immune sequencing data. Study results and limitations: Comparison of patients with controls showed 4 to 6 TRBV segments more frequent in patients, TRBV5-6, TRBV5-1 and TRBV20-1 among them.

Antigens for these TCRs are unknown. Unique molecular identifiers featured in each of the TCR beta cDNA libraries. One entry per CDR3 protein results from TCRdb running MiXCR on the PCR reads. Among 750,000 to 950,000 distinct CDR3 sequences listed, roughly 50% were seen once. The specimen sequenced was blood. These receptors were taken from a girl aged 5 to 17 with multiple sclerosis.

There are a few counts of this clonotype. The chain employs TRBV29-1 and TRBJ1-5; D remains ambiguous. CDR3 size: 13 residues. CDR1 is SQVTM and CDR2 is ANQGSEA in the germline V gene. The germline V and J ends were trimmed by 6 bases and 7 bases, with 16 bases remaining between them. CDR3 coding DNA: TGCAGCGTAGGAGGGAGCGACAACCAGCCCCAGCATTTT. Translating it yields CSVGGSDNQPQHF.

This clonotype was recorded only once. The chain recombines TRBV15 with TRBJ2-7; 7 positions agree with TRBD1. Germline CDR1 LNHNV, CDR2 YYDKDF (reference sequence). This CDR3 region has 13 residues. V lost 6 bases and J lost 2; bases outside the gene matches: 4. CDR3 region: CATRPQGTYEQYF. The CDR3 nucleotides are TGTGCCACCAGGCCACAGGGGACCTACGAGCAGTACTTC.

This clonotype was detected only a few times. The gene calls are TRBV20-1 and TRBJ2-7; no firm D call. Germline V lookup: CDR1 DFQATT, CDR2 SNEGSKA (reference sequence). Trimming left V 5 bases short and J 0 bases short, with 5 bases between. This CDR3 spans 11 amino acids. The CDR3 reads CSAGVSYEQYF. CDR3 nucleotide sequence: TGCAGTGCTGGGGTCTCCTACGAGCAGTACTTC.

The V call is TRBV29-1, the J call TRBJ2-5; the match to TRBD1 covers 9 bases. The end of the DNA fits TRBJ2-7 better, so the J call may be wrong. The germline V gene encodes CDR1 SQVTM and CDR2 ANQGSEA. This CDR3 is 17 amino acids long. The CDR3 nucleotides read TGCAGCGTTGCGGGGACATGGACAGGGGCGATTGACTACGAGCAGTACTTC. It yields the protein CSVAGTWTGAIDYEQYF.

As concerns this clonotype: One junction end does not reproduce the germline sequence, and a read error may be involved. The J gene is TRBJ2-5, the V gene TRBV7-9; maybe TRBD1 (5 bases). CDR1 and CDR2 (germline): SEHNR, FQNEAQ (reference sequence). CDR3 length equals 15 residues. CDR3 amino acids: CASSLGNQGQETQYF. In DNA, the CDR3 is TGCGCCAGCAGCTTAGGGAATCAGGGACAAGAGACCCAGTACTTC. Full variable domain (rest looked up from reference TRBV7-9 and TRBJ2-5): DTGVSQNPRHKITKRGQNVTFRCDPISEHNRLYWYRQTLGQGPEFLTYFQNEAQLEKSRLLSDRFSAERPKGSFSTLEIQRTEQGDSAMYLCASSLGNQGQETQYFGPGTRLLVL.

The DNA of the CDR3 is TGTGCCAGCAGTTCGGGGCTAGCGGGAGGTGAGCAGTTCTTC. Its translation: CASSSGLAGGEQFF. This rearrangement joins TRBV2 to TRBJ2-1; 11 bases agree with TRBD2. The CDR3 loop spans 14 amino acids. Unmatched junction bases numbered 6, after V lost 5 bases and J lost 9 bases. Germline V gene lookup returns CDR1 SNHLY and CDR2 FYNNEI.

This clonotype was seen only a few times. The genes are TRBV10-3 and TRBJ2-7; 10 nucleotides agree with TRBD1. Unmatched junction bases numbered 4, after V lost 5 bases and J lost 3 bases. The CDR3 covers 14 residues. Germline CDR1 is ENHRY and CDR2 is SYGVKD. Written as DNA, the CDR3 is TGTGCCATCAGTTCCGGGACAGGGGTCTACGAGCAGTACTTC. Its translation is CAISSGTGVYEQYF.

The chain couples TRBV27 to TRBJ2-4; TRBD2 agrees at 12 bases. Unmatched junction bases numbered 6, after V lost 6 bases and J lost 9 bases. There are 14 residues in the CDR3. Germline CDR1 is MNHEY and CDR2 is SMNVEV (reference sequence). DNA for the CDR3: TGTGCCAGCAGCCGACTAGCGGGGGAGAGCATTCAGTACTTC. Its protein product is CASSRLAGESIQYF.

J is TRBJ2-1 and V is TRBV5-1, with D possibly being TRBD1 (5 bases). Germline V gene data show CDR1 as SGHRS and CDR2 as YFSETQ. The V and J ends lost 3 bases and 9 bases respectively, with 13 bases between them. This CDR3 is built from 13 residues. The CDR3 sequence is CASSSPDRGEQFF. The CDR3 nucleotides read TGCGCCAGCAGCTCCCCAGATAGGGGTGAGCAGTTCTTC. Drawing the rest from reference TRBV5-1 and TRBJ2-1, the complete variable domain is KAGVTQTPRYLIKTRGQQVTLSCSPISGHRSVSWYQQTPGQGLQFLFEYFSETQRNKGNFPGRFSGRQFSNSRSEMNVSTLELGDSALYLCASSSPDRGEQFFGPGTRLTVL.

This rearrangement joins TRBV6-1 to TRBJ1-2; D is unclear. CDR1 and CDR2 from the germline V gene are MNHNS and SASEGT. Trimming stripped 4 bases from V and 6 bases from J, with 24 bases between. The CDR3 is made up of 17 amino acids. The CDR3 reads CASSVYYGPRKRNGYTF. The CDR3 bases are TGTGCCAGCAGTGTATACTATGGACCGCGGAAGCGGAATGGCTACACCTTC.

The V and J genes are TRBV27 and TRBJ2-5; TRBD1 is a possible D gene (5 bases). The DNA end lines up better with TRBJ2-7; the J call may be wrong. CDR1 and CDR2 from the germline V gene are MNHEY and SMNVEV (reference sequence). The CDR3 is 12 amino acids. The CDR3 here is CASKTVVGEQYF. DNA for the CDR3: TGTGCCAGCAAGACAGTCGTAGGCGAGCAGTACTTC.

This clonotype was detected a few times. The genes are TRBV12-3 or TRBV12-4 and TRBJ1-5; tentative D call: TRBD1 (5 bases). This CDR3 has 12 amino acids. V was trimmed by 3 bases and J by 7 bases, leaving 7 bases between them. This chain's CDR3 is CASSFREQPQHF. As DNA, the CDR3 is TGTGCCAGCAGTTTCAGGGAACAGCCCCAGCATTTT.

The rearrangement uses TRBV10-3 and TRBJ2-2; D might be TRBD2 (6 bases). Germline assignment: CDR1 ENHRY and CDR2 SYGVKD. The CDR3 is 17 amino acids. With 0 bases removed from V and 0 bases from J, the gap between germline ends came to 11 bases. The DNA for the CDR3 is TGTGCCATCAGTGAGTCCTCGGGAGCAGCGAACACCGGGGAGCTGTTTTTT. It yields the protein CAISESSGAANTGELFF.

This clonotype was counted once. The chain carries TRBV7-9 and TRBJ1-2, with TRBD1 as a possible D gene (6 bases). Trimming removed 0 bases at V and 7 bases at J, with 9 bases between. CDR3 length equals 13 residues. The germline V gene has CDR1 SEHNR and CDR2 FQNEAQ (reference sequence). The DNA of the CDR3 is TGTGCCAGCAGCTTAGCGGACAGAAGTGGCTACACCTTC. Its protein product is CASSLADRSGYTF.

The chain has TRBV10-2 and TRBJ1-5; TRBD1 aligns across 7 bases. There are 16 residues in the CDR3. With 3 bases clipped from V and 4 bases from J, the junction kept 9 bases outside the gene matches. The germline gives CDR1 WSHSY, CDR2 SAAADI. CDR3: CASSEGEDRLNQPQHF. The DNA for the CDR3 is TGCGCCAGCAGTGAAGGTGAGGACAGGCTAAATCAGCCCCAGCATTTT.

The V call is TRBV6-5, the J call TRBJ2-1; TRBD1 agrees at 11 bases. This CDR3 has 13 residues. Germline trimming cut 6 bases from V and 9 bases from J; bases unmatched to any gene: 4. CDR1 and CDR2 from the germline V gene are MNHEY and SVGAGI. The CDR3 DNA reads TGTGCCAGCAGGGACAGGGGGCAGGGTGAGCAGTTCTTC. This gives the protein CASRDRGQGEQFF.

V is TRBV9 and J is TRBJ1-1, with a weak D call TRBD1 (5 bases). V lost 3 bases to trimming and J lost 0 bases, with 21 bases between them. Germline V CDR1 and CDR2: SGDLS, YYNGEE. The CDR3 extends over 18 amino acids. In nucleotides, the CDR3 is TGTGCCAGCAGCGCCGGAGTCGTGACAGCCAGCCTGAACACTGAAGCTTTCTTT. Protein: CASSAGVVTASLNTEAFF. Supplemented by reference TRBV9 and TRBJ1-1, the full variable domain reads DSGVTQTPKHLITATGQRVTLRCSPRSGDLSVYWYQQSLDQGLQFLIQYYNGEERAKGNILERFSAQQFPDLHSELNLSSLELGDSALYFCASSAGVVTASLNTEAFFGQGTRLTVV.

The chain recombines TRBV7-2 with TRBJ1-2; 7 bases fit TRBD1. This CDR3 region has 16 residues. CDR1 and CDR2 from the germline V gene are SGHTA and FQGNSA. Losses at the gene ends were 2 bases for V and 0 bases for J; bases not matched to a gene: 6. In DNA, the CDR3 is TGTGCCAGCAGCTTACAGGGGGGGTTGGCTAACTATGGCTACACCTTC. Its translation is CASSLQGGLANYGYTF.

V usage is TRBV7-9 and J usage is TRBJ1-4; TRBD1 matches 9 bases. V shed 5 bases, J shed 8 bases, and the junction held 9 bases outside the gene matches. The CDR3 runs 15 residues. CDR1 and CDR2 from the germline V gene are SEHNR and FQNEAQ (reference sequence). CDR3 sequence reads: CASSKGQGTAEKLFF. The CDR3 DNA sequence: TGTGCCAGCAGCAAAGGACAGGGGACGGCGGAAAAACTGTTTTTT. Looking up the rest from reference TRBV7-9 and TRBJ1-4 gives the full variable domain: DTGVSQNPRHKITKRGQNVTFRCDPISEHNRLYWYRQTLGQGPEFLTYFQNEAQLEKSRLLSDRFSAERPKGSFSTLEIQRTEQGDSAMYLCASSKGQGTAEKLFFGSGTQLSVL.

The chain has TRBV12-3 or TRBV12-4 and TRBJ2-3, with 7 positions matching TRBD2. The CDR3 loop spans 14 amino acids. The V gene end was trimmed by 3 bases and the J gene end by 4 bases; junction bases not matched to a gene: 4. DNA for the CDR3: TGTGCCAGCAGTTTCGGGGGGATAGCAGATACGCAGTATTTT. Its translation is CASSFGGIADTQYF.

The chain joins TRBV7-3 to TRBJ2-3; no clear D. Trimming stripped 5 bases from V and 1 base from J, with 7 bases between. There are 13 residues in the CDR3. Per the germline V gene, CDR1 is SGHTA and CDR2 is FQGTGA. CDR3 sequence reads: CASSILGTDTQYF. For the CDR3, the DNA is TGTGCCAGCAGCATCTTAGGCACAGATACGCAGTATTTT. Looking up the rest from reference TRBV7-3 and TRBJ2-3 gives the full variable domain: GAGVSQTPSNKVTEKGKYVELRCDPISGHTALYWYRQSLGQGPEFLIYFQGTGAADDSGLPNDRFFAVRPEGSVSTLKIQRTERGDSAVYLCASSILGTDTQYFGPGTRLTVL.

This clonotype occurred a few times. V gene TRBV29-1 combines with J gene TRBJ2-7; a possible D gene is TRBD2 (6 bases). In germline, CDR1 is SQVTM, CDR2 ANQGSEA. Trimming stripped 2 bases from V and 0 bases from J, with 11 bases between. This CDR3 spans 14 amino acids. The CDR3 nucleotides read TGCAGCGTTGAATTGGAGGGTAGCTCCTACGAGCAGTACTTC. Amino acid sequence: CSVELEGSSYEQYF.